There are many counts of the clone carrying this T cell receptor beta chain. The entry originates in a study of molecular identifiers for immune sequencing clone quantification. Using a CD8+CD4-CCR7+CD45RA+ phenotype, naive CD8 T cells were sorted. Trimming at V came to 7 bases and at J to 6 bases, leaving 6 bases not matched to a gene. CDR1 is MDHEN and CDR2 is SYDVKM in the germline V gene. The CDR3 runs to 14 residues. TCRdb ran MiXCR on the PCR reads and lists one entry per CDR3 protein. Counted here are under 350,000 distinct CDR3 sequences, roughly 24% occurring once; the ten biggest clones make up 0.65% to 0.75%.

The chain combines TRBV28 with TRBJ2-2; 9 bases map to TRBD1. The receptor was isolated from a human donor in good health. Some libraries in this study had Jurkat cell RNA spiked in. The sample was naive CD8+ T cells from blood, with Jurkat cell RNA spiked in. The subset was: FACS-sorted CD8+CD4-CCR7+CD45RA+ naive T cells. The CDR3 sequence: CASNPGQGSGELFF. CDR3 bases: TGTGCCAGCAATCCGGGACAGGGTTCCGGGGAGCTGTTTTTT.